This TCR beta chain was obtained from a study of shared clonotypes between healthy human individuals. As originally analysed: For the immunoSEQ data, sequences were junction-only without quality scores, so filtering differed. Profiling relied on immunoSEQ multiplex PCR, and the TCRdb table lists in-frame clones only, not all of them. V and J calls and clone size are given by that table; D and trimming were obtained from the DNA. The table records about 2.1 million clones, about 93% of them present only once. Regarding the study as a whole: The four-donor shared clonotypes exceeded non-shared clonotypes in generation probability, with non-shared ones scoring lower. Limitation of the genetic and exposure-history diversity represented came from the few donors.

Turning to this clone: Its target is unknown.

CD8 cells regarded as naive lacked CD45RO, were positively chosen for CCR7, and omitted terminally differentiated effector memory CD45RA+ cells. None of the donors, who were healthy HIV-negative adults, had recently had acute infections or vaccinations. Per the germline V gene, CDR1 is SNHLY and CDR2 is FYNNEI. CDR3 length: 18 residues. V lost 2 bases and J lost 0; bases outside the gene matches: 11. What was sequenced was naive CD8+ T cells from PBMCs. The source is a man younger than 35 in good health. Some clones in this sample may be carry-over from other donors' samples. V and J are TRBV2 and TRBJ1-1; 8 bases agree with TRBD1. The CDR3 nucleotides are TGTGCCAGCAGTGAATGGCAGGGGGCGGATGAAATGAACACTGAAGCTTTCTTT. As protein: CASSEWQGADEMNTEAFF.